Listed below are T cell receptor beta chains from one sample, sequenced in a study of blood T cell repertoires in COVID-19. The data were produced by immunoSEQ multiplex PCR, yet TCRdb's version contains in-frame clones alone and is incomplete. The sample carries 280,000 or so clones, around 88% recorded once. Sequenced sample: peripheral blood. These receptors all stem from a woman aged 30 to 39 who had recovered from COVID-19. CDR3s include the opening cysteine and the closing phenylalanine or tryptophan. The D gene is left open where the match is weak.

cdr3_nt: TGCGCCAGCAGCCAGGGAACTAGCGGGATATTCTATGAGCAGTTCTTC
cdr3_aa: CASSQGTSGIFYEQFF
d_call: TRBD2
v_call: TRBV4-3
cdr3_length: 16
j_call: TRBJ2-1

cdr3_nt: TGTGCCAGTAGTATAATGGGACAGGGGTACAATGAGCAGTTCTTC
cdr3_aa: CASSIMGQGYNEQFF
d_call: TRBD1
v_call: TRBV19
cdr3_length: 15
j_call: TRBJ2-1

cdr3_nt: TGCGCCAGCAATCCCGGGACAAATAACATCGGCACTGAAGCTTTCTTT
cdr3_aa: CASNPGTNNIGTEAFF
d_call: NA
v_call: TRBV5-1
cdr3_length: 16
j_call: TRBJ1-1

cdr3_nt: TGTGCCACCGGACAGGGGGCAAGCTACGAGCAGTACTTC
cdr3_aa: CATGQGASYEQYF
d_call: TRBD1
v_call: TRBV24-1
cdr3_length: 13
j_call: TRBJ2-7

cdr3_nt: TGTGCCAGTACCCCGAGGCTGAACACTGAAGCTTTCTTT
cdr3_aa: CASTPRLNTEAFF
d_call: NA
v_call: TRBV19
cdr3_length: 13
j_call: TRBJ1-1

cdr3_nt: TGTGCCAGCAGCCCTGCGGTAGCTCTCACCGGGGAGCTGTTTTTT
cdr3_aa: CASSPAVALTGELFF
d_call: NA
v_call: TRBV3-1/TRBV3-2
cdr3_length: 15
j_call: TRBJ2-2

cdr3_nt: TGTGCCAGTAGCCCAGGAGAAGCGGGGCTTTTCAATGAGCAGTTCTTC
cdr3_aa: CASSPGEAGLFNEQFF
d_call: TRBD2
v_call: TRBV19
cdr3_length: 16
j_call: TRBJ2-1

cdr3_nt: TGTGCCAGCACCCGATGGGGGGGAGGAGGAGAGACCCAGTACTTC
cdr3_aa: CASTRWGGGGETQYF
d_call: TRBD2
v_call: TRBV27
cdr3_length: 15
j_call: TRBJ2-5

cdr3_nt: TGTGCTAGTGGTAAGACAGAAGCCTACGAGCAGTACTTC
cdr3_aa: CASGKTEAYEQYF
d_call: NA
v_call: TRBV12-5
cdr3_length: 13
j_call: TRBJ2-7

cdr3_nt: TGTGCCAGCAGTTCGGGCGGGACAGTCCAGACTAAGCCCCAGCATTTT
cdr3_aa: CASSSGGTVQTKPQHF
d_call: TRBD1
v_call: TRBV28
cdr3_length: 16
j_call: TRBJ1-5

cdr3_nt: TGTGCCAGCAGCGTAGACGGTCCAAGCTCCTACGAGCAGTACTTC
cdr3_aa: CASSVDGPSSYEQYF
d_call: NA
v_call: TRBV9
cdr3_length: 15
j_call: TRBJ2-7

cdr3_nt: TGTGCCAGCAGTTACGTAGAGGGAACCGAGCAGTACTTC
cdr3_aa: CASSYVEGTEQYF
d_call: NA
v_call: TRBV6-2/TRBV6-3
cdr3_length: 13
j_call: TRBJ2-7

cdr3_nt: TGTGCCAGCAGCTTATTAACTAGTGGCGAGCAGTACTTC
cdr3_aa: CASSLLTSGEQYF
d_call: NA
v_call: TRBV7-9
cdr3_length: 13
j_call: TRBJ2-7

cdr3_nt: TGCGCCAGCAGCCAAGAAAGGGCGGGGCAGCAGTACTTC
cdr3_aa: CASSQERAGQQYF
d_call: NA
v_call: TRBV4-1
cdr3_length: 13
j_call: TRBJ2-7